This is a list of T cell receptor beta chains from one sample in a study of cytomegalovirus exposure and HLA in healthy donors. Sequenced by immunoSEQ multiplex PCR; TCRdb stores in-frame clones only, minus some. The sample shows around 150,000 clones, over 80% of them seen only once. The source material was PBMCs. The receptors shown here come from a human donor in good health. Each CDR3 is given with its conserved first and last residue. The order of the fields is J gene, V gene, clone size, D gene, CDR3 DNA, CDR3 protein. The D gene is left open where the match is weak. Part of the rows lack a size; the others show once, few, many or a class for expanded clones.

J gene: TRBJ1-1; V gene: TRBV5-6; clone size: NA; D gene: TRBD1; CDR3 DNA: TGTGCCAGCAGCCCCGGGACAGGGAATACTGGAGCTTTCTTT; CDR3 protein: CASSPGTGNTGAFF
J gene: TRBJ2-7; V gene: TRBV5-6; clone size: NA; D gene: NA; CDR3 DNA: TGTGCCAGCAGCTTGGCCCGAGGTTTGAGCTACGAGCAGTACTTC; CDR3 protein: CASSLARGLSYEQYF
J gene: TRBJ1-3; V gene: TRBV2; clone size: once; D gene: TRBD1; CDR3 DNA: TGTGCCAGCAGTGCGATCAGGGGGCTTGGAAACACCATATATTTT; CDR3 protein: CASSAIRGLGNTIYF
J gene: TRBJ2-3; V gene: TRBV19; clone size: NA; D gene: NA; CDR3 DNA: TGTGCCAGTAAACTAATAGGGGGAGATACGCAGTATTTT; CDR3 protein: CASKLIGGDTQYF
J gene: TRBJ2-5; V gene: TRBV5-4; clone size: NA; D gene: NA; CDR3 DNA: TGTGCCAGCAGCTCACAGGGCCCACAAGAGACCCAGTACTTC; CDR3 protein: CASSSQGPQETQYF
J gene: TRBJ2-2; V gene: TRBV27; clone size: NA; D gene: NA; CDR3 DNA: TGTGCCAGCAGGCAAGGACAGAAAAACACCGGGGAGCTGTTTTTT; CDR3 protein: CASRQGQKNTGELFF
J gene: TRBJ2-1; V gene: TRBV2; clone size: NA; D gene: NA; CDR3 DNA: TGTGCCAGCAGTGAAGCACTAGCTTCCAATGAGCAGTTCTTC; CDR3 protein: CASSEALASNEQFF
J gene: TRBJ2-7; V gene: TRBV11-2; clone size: NA; D gene: TRBD1; CDR3 DNA: TGTGCCAGCAGCTTCGGACAGGGGTACGAGCAGTACTTC; CDR3 protein: CASSFGQGYEQYF
J gene: TRBJ2-5; V gene: TRBV7-9; clone size: NA; D gene: TRBD2; CDR3 DNA: TGTGCCAGCAGCTCCCCGGGGGGGAAAAGGGCCCAGTACTTC; CDR3 protein: CASSSPGGKRAQYF
J gene: TRBJ2-7; V gene: TRBV7-9; clone size: NA; D gene: TRBD1; CDR3 DNA: TGTGCCAGCAGCTTAGGCCCCAGGGGGCTACACGAGCAGTACTTC; CDR3 protein: CASSLGPRGLHEQYF
J gene: TRBJ2-3; V gene: TRBV6-5; clone size: NA; D gene: NA; CDR3 DNA: TGTGCCAGCAGTTACTCAACCAGTTCCCCCACAGATACGCAGTATTTT; CDR3 protein: CASSYSTSSPTDTQYF
J gene: TRBJ1-2; V gene: TRBV7-2; clone size: NA; D gene: NA; CDR3 DNA: TGTGCCAGCCTACTAACAGGGAAGGTCGATGGCTACACCTTC; CDR3 protein: CASLLTGKVDGYTF
J gene: TRBJ1-6; V gene: TRBV29-1; clone size: NA; D gene: TRBD1; CDR3 DNA: TGCAGCGTCGGGACAGGCCCGAATTCACCCCTCCACTTT; CDR3 protein: CSVGTGPNSPLHF
J gene: TRBJ1-4; V gene: TRBV18; clone size: NA; D gene: NA; CDR3 DNA: TGTGCCAGCTCACCGGTGGTTGAGGAAAAACTGTTTTTT; CDR3 protein: CASSPVVEEKLFF
J gene: TRBJ2-3; V gene: TRBV9; clone size: NA; D gene: TRBD2; CDR3 DNA: TGTGCCAGCAGCGCAGTAAGCGGGGGGCTCACAGATACGCAGTATTTT; CDR3 protein: CASSAVSGGLTDTQYF
J gene: TRBJ2-3; V gene: TRBV4-1; clone size: NA; D gene: TRBD2; CDR3 DNA: TGCGCCAGCAGCCAATTCGTCGCGGGGGGCACAGATACGCAGTATTTT; CDR3 protein: CASSQFVAGGTDTQYF
J gene: TRBJ2-7; V gene: TRBV18; clone size: once; D gene: NA; CDR3 DNA: TGTGCCAGCTCACCACGGGGGGACAGTTCGGAGCAGTACTTC; CDR3 protein: CASSPRGDSSEQYF